A selection of T cell receptor beta chains follows, all from one sample in a study of shared clonotypes between healthy human individuals. The protocol was immunoSEQ multiplex PCR, while the TCRdb copy is restricted to in-frame clones and leaves out a portion. Among approximately 2.1 million clones listed, approximately 93% were seen once. Input material: naive CD4+ T cells from PBMCs. The receptors were sampled from a man aged 18 to 30 in good health. Some clones in this sample may be carry-over from other donors' samples. The CDR3 runs from the conserved cysteine through the conserved F or W. Each record gives: clone size, J gene, V gene, D gene, CDR3 protein, CDR3 DNA. The D gene is left open where the match is weak. The listing skips clone size in some rows; elsewhere it reads once, few, many or a size class.

size: few; J: TRBJ1-5; V: TRBV4-2; D: NA; CDR3: CASSPRRGGGNQPQHF; DNA: TGTGCCAGCAGCCCCCGTCGTGGAGGGGGCAATCAGCCCCAGCATTTT
size: NA; J: TRBJ1-5; V: TRBV27; D: TRBD1; CDR3: CASRVLGQGGSQPQHF; DNA: TGTGCCAGCAGAGTCTTGGGACAGGGAGGGTCTCAGCCCCAGCATTTT
size: NA; J: TRBJ1-2; V: TRBV28; D: NA; CDR3: CASSMENYGYTF; DNA: TGTGCCAGCAGTATGGAGAACTATGGCTACACCTTC
size: NA; J: TRBJ2-2; V: TRBV7-3; D: NA; CDR3: CASSLVSGVTGELFF; DNA: TGTGCCAGCAGCTTAGTAAGCGGCGTGACCGGGGAGCTGTTTTTT
size: NA; J: TRBJ2-2; V: TRBV5-1; D: NA; CDR3: CASSAATSRTGELFF; DNA: TGCGCCAGCAGCGCGGCAACGAGCAGGACCGGGGAGCTGTTTTTT
size: NA; J: TRBJ1-4; V: TRBV4-2; D: NA; CDR3: CASSQVKQATTNEKLFF; DNA: TGTGCCAGCAGCCAAGTTAAACAGGCAACAACTAATGAAAAACTGTTTTTT
size: NA; J: TRBJ2-3; V: TRBV2; D: NA; CDR3: CASSELPTDTQYF; DNA: TGTGCCAGCAGTGAACTCCCCACAGATACGCAGTATTTT
size: few; J: TRBJ1-5; V: TRBV9; D: NA; CDR3: CASSGGQSGPQHF; DNA: TGTGCCAGCAGCGGGGGCCAGTCGGGGCCCCAGCATTTT
size: NA; J: TRBJ2-7; V: TRBV9; D: NA; CDR3: CASSVDNGQSYEQYF; DNA: TGTGCCAGCAGCGTAGATAACGGGCAATCCTACGAGCAGTACTTC
size: NA; J: TRBJ1-5; V: TRBV7-2; D: NA; CDR3: CASSHGSDSNQPQHF; DNA: TGTGCCAGCAGCCACGGGTCAGATAGCAATCAGCCCCAGCATTTT
size: NA; J: TRBJ2-3; V: TRBV20-1; D: NA; CDR3: CSARRTDTQYF; DNA: TGCAGTGCTCGTCGCACAGATACGCAGTATTTT
size: NA; J: TRBJ1-1; V: TRBV7-2; D: TRBD1; CDR3: CASSFLDRGTEAFF; DNA: TGTGCCAGCAGCTTTTTAGACAGGGGGACTGAAGCTTTCTTT
size: NA; J: TRBJ2-1; V: TRBV7-9; D: TRBD2; CDR3: CASSLVTSGSYNEQFF; DNA: TGTGCCAGCAGCTTAGTTACTAGCGGGAGCTACAATGAGCAGTTCTTC
size: NA; J: TRBJ2-7; V: TRBV25-1; D: TRBD2; CDR3: CASSSASGSSYEQYF; DNA: TGTGCCAGCAGCAGCGCTAGCGGGAGCTCCTACGAGCAGTACTTC
size: NA; J: TRBJ2-3; V: TRBV29-1; D: NA; CDR3: CSVLSGTDTQYF; DNA: TGCAGCGTCCTGTCAGGGACAGATACGCAGTATTTT
size: NA; J: TRBJ2-5; V: TRBV28; D: NA; CDR3: CASSLIEKQETQYF; DNA: TGTGCCAGCAGTTTAATAGAGAAACAAGAGACCCAGTACTTC
size: few; J: TRBJ1-1; V: TRBV10-3; D: NA; CDR3: CAISDKGGTEAFF; DNA: TGTGCCATCAGTGATAAGGGAGGAACTGAAGCTTTCTTT
size: NA; J: TRBJ1-4; V: TRBV5-6; D: TRBD1; CDR3: CASSSLDRDVTNEKLFF; DNA: TGTGCCAGCAGCTCACTTGACAGGGATGTTACTAATGAAAAACTGTTTTTT
size: few; J: TRBJ1-5; V: TRBV5-1; D: NA; CDR3: CASSFIGNQPQHF; DNA: TGCGCCAGCAGCTTTATCGGGAATCAGCCCCAGCATTTT
size: NA; J: TRBJ2-1; V: TRBV2; D: TRBD1; CDR3: CASRIRTGDYNEQFF; DNA: TGTGCCAGCCGAATTCGGACAGGGGACTACAATGAGCAGTTCTTC
size: NA; J: TRBJ2-3; V: TRBV11-3; D: NA; CDR3: CASSKGPSTDTQYF; DNA: TGTGCCAGCAGCAAGGGACCTAGCACAGATACGCAGTATTTT
size: NA; J: TRBJ1-1; V: TRBV29-1; D: NA; CDR3: CSVEVTLNTEAFF; DNA: TGCAGCGTTGAGGTCACCCTTAACACTGAAGCTTTCTTT
size: once; J: TRBJ2-2; V: TRBV4-1; D: TRBD2; CDR3: CASSQRGLAGGPTLAGELFF; DNA: TGCGCCAGCAGCCAGAGGGGACTAGCGGGAGGGCCAACTCTTGCCGGGGAGCTGTTTTTT
size: NA; J: TRBJ2-2; V: TRBV5-1; D: TRBD1; CDR3: CASSSDRGGTGELFF; DNA: TGCGCCAGCAGCTCCGACAGGGGAGGAACCGGGGAGCTGTTTTTT
size: NA; J: TRBJ2-7; V: TRBV15; D: NA; CDR3: CATSRHQSYEQYF; DNA: TGTGCCACCAGCAGACATCAATCCTACGAGCAGTACTTC
size: once; J: TRBJ2-5; V: TRBV9; D: TRBD2; CDR3: CASSNSAGGGSRVTQYF; DNA: TGTGCCAGCAGCAACTCTGCAGGCGGCGGGAGCCGTGTGACCCAGTACTTC
size: NA; J: TRBJ2-7; V: TRBV15; D: NA; CDR3: CATSRVSQYEQYF; DNA: TGTGCCACCAGCAGAGTTAGCCAGTACGAGCAGTACTTC